This entry concerns a single T cell receptor beta chain. Its antigen remains unknown. This entry comes from a study of Ad26.COV2.S vaccination and SARS-CoV-2 variants. Study-level results: Comparable non-spike TCR breadth was observed in vaccine and placebo recipients.

Germline V gene data show CDR1 as MNHNS and CDR2 as SASEGT. This CDR3 region has 16 residues. V shed 2 bases, J shed 3 bases, and the junction held 4 bases outside the gene matches. The data were produced by immunoSEQ multiplex PCR, yet TCRdb's version contains in-frame clones alone and is incomplete. The sample contains about 390,000 clones, 75% to 90% of which appear only once. Treatment specified: 15 to 20 received Ad26.COV2.S at low or high dose, single or two shots; a few received placebo; per-sample allocation not given. Collection of the samples took place on day 63 after the first injection of vaccine or placebo. Vaccination used an Ad26 vector expressing Wuhan-strain SARS-CoV-2 spike.

The specimen was peripheral blood, collected in a trial of Ad26.COV2.S vaccine versus placebo. This TCR derives from a person between 18 and 60 years old who received the Ad26.COV2.S COVID-19 vaccine or a placebo. V usage is TRBV6-1 and J usage is TRBJ1-3; 10 bases match TRBD1. This CDR3 reads CASSEQDRGLGNTIYF. For the CDR3, the DNA is TGTGCCAGCAGTGAACAAGACAGGGGGCTTGGAAACACCATATATTTT.